The 17 T cell receptor beta chains in this list originate from one sample, sequenced in a study of cytomegalovirus exposure and HLA in healthy donors. The PCR contained 60 Vbeta and 13 Jbeta primers. Sequencing used immunoSEQ multiplex PCR; TCRdb keeps in-frame clones, though not all of them. The data contain tens of thousands of clones, 67% of them seen just once; the ten biggest clones take up 6.5% to 7.5%. The sample taken for sequencing was PBMCs. Receptors were obtained from a woman aged 45 to 65 in good health and CMV-seropositive.

The chain uses TRBV19 and TRBJ2-7; 11 nucleotides line up with TRBD2. This CDR3 has 16 amino acids. V shed 1 base and J 4 bases; nucleotides not matched to a gene: 6. CDR1 and CDR2 from the germline V gene are LNHDA and SQIVND (reference sequence). In nucleotides, the CDR3 is TGTGCCAGTAGTATAGGAGGGACTAGCGGACCTTACGAGCAGTACTTC. Its protein product is CASSIGGTSGPYEQYF.

V usage is TRBV11-2 and J usage is TRBJ2-5, with D perhaps matching TRBD2 (6 bases). Trimming took off 1 base at V and 2 bases at J, with 14 bases between the two ends. Per germline, CDR1 SGHAT and CDR2 FQNNGV. This CDR3 region has 16 residues. CDR3: CASSLGAISGQETQYF. As DNA, the CDR3 is TGTGCCAGCAGCTTAGGGGCGATTAGCGGACAAGAGACCCAGTACTTC.

The rearrangement uses TRBV11-2 and TRBJ2-3, with D hard to call. The CDR3 sequence is 13 residues long. Trimming removed 3 bases at V and 0 bases at J, with 4 bases between. Per the germline V gene, CDR1 is SGHAT and CDR2 is FQNNGV. The DNA for the CDR3 is TGTGCCAGCAGCTTGAGGAGCACAGATACGCAGTATTTT. Translating it yields CASSLRSTDTQYF.

The chain is built from TRBV19 and TRBJ1-1, with D unresolved. Germline-derived CDR1 and CDR2 are LNHDA and SQIVND (reference sequence). This CDR3 spans 13 amino acids. Trimming took off 1 base at V and 4 bases at J, with 7 bases between the two ends. The CDR3 DNA reads as TGTGCCAGTAGTATAGGGAGCAGCACTGAAGCTTTCTTT. Protein sequence: CASSIGSSTEAFF.

V and J are TRBV5-1 and TRBJ2-7, with 7 positions matching TRBD1. The V segment lost 0 bases and the J segment 5 bases; nucleotides outside the gene matches: 11. This CDR3 contains 16 residues. CDR1 is SGHRS and CDR2 is YFSETQ in the germline V gene. The CDR3 nucleotides read TGCGCCAGCAGCTTGGGACCGGGACAGACTCGGAACGAGCAGTACTTC. Protein: CASSLGPGQTRNEQYF. Full variable domain (missing parts from reference TRBV5-1 and TRBJ2-7): KAGVTQTPRYLIKTRGQQVTLSCSPISGHRSVSWYQQTPGQGLQFLFEYFSETQRNKGNFPGRFSGRQFSNSRSEMNVSTLELGDSALYLCASSLGPGQTRNEQYFGPGTRLTVT.

In its sample, this clone was seen a few times. V gene TRBV9 combines with J gene TRBJ1-1; D call uncertain. Trimming shortened V by 4 bases and J by 6 bases, and 19 bases separated the two germline ends. The CDR3 runs 15 residues. Germline V gene lookup returns CDR1 SGDLS and CDR2 YYNGEE. DNA for the CDR3: TGTGCCAGCAGCACTAGACGTTCCATGAGCGCTGAAGCTTTCTTT. As protein: CASSTRRSMSAEAFF.

This chain connects TRBV7-9 to TRBJ2-2; 7 nucleotides agree with TRBD1. Germline lookup yields CDR1 SEHNR and CDR2 FQNEAQ (reference sequence). V shed 4 bases, J shed 0 bases, and the junction held 8 bases outside the gene matches. This CDR3 region has 17 residues. CDR3 region: CASSSPTGRSNTGELFF. CDR3 in DNA: TGTGCCAGCAGCTCCCCGACAGGGCGCTCGAACACCGGGGAGCTGTTTTTT.

This chain connects TRBV5-1 to TRBJ1-2; D gene uncertain. Between the trimmed V and J ends, which lost 3 bases and 2 bases, there was a span of 11 bases. The germline V gene has CDR1 SGHRS and CDR2 YFSETQ. This CDR3 has 14 residues. The CDR3 loop reads CASSWSDTNYGYTF. CDR3 DNA sequence: TGCGCCAGCAGCTGGTCCGACACCAACTATGGCTACACCTTC.

The chain carries TRBV5-1 and TRBJ1-1; 9 nucleotides agree with TRBD1. Trimming took 4 bases from V and 3 from J; bases not matched to a gene: 10. Germline CDR1 SGHRS, CDR2 YFSETQ. The CDR3 spans 16 residues. CDR3 coding DNA: TGCGCCAGCAGCCCGTCGACAGGGGGTGTGGACACTGAAGCTTTCTTT. Translation: CASSPSTGGVDTEAFF. The complete variable domain, with remaining parts taken from reference TRBV5-1 and TRBJ1-1, reads KAGVTQTPRYLIKTRGQQVTLSCSPISGHRSVSWYQQTPGQGLQFLFEYFSETQRNKGNFPGRFSGRQFSNSRSEMNVSTLELGDSALYLCASSPSTGGVDTEAFFGQGTRLTVV.

The chain is built from TRBV6-4 and TRBJ1-6, with 7 bases lining up with TRBD1. The CDR3 contains 15 residues. The trim removed 2 bases at V and 6 bases at J, leaving 4 bases unmatched. From germline, CDR1 is MRHNA and CDR2 SNTAGT. This CDR3 is CASSDRDSSNSPLHF. CDR3 sequence (DNA): TGTGCCAGCAGTGACCGGGACAGTTCTAATTCACCCCTCCACTTT.

The J gene is TRBJ2-1, the V gene TRBV6-1; the match to TRBD1 covers 9 bases. The V gene end was trimmed by 6 bases and the J gene end by 6 bases; junction bases not matched to a gene: 6. This CDR3 has 14 amino acids. Germline CDR1 and CDR2: MNHNS and SASEGT. The CDR3 region has the DNA TGTGCCAGCAGCCCCGGGACAGGGAGCAATGAGCAGTTCTTC. It encodes CASSPGTGSNEQFF.

The chain is built from TRBV6-1 and TRBJ2-3; D remains unclear. V was shortened by 7 bases and J by 0 bases, with 11 bases between the two germline ends. The CDR3 spans 14 residues. The germline gives CDR1 MNHNS, CDR2 SASEGT. The CDR3 is CASKEIQSTDTQYF. DNA of the CDR3: TGTGCCAGCAAAGAAATCCAGAGCACAGATACGCAGTATTTT.

The rearrangement links TRBV2 to TRBJ2-7, with D possibly TRBD1 on 5 matching bases. The V gene lost 11 bases and the J gene lost 7 bases, with 15 bases spanning the gap. The germline V gene has CDR1 SNHLY and CDR2 FYNNEI. CDR3 length: 11 amino acids. Here the CDR3 reads CACNGAVEQYV. CDR3 coding DNA: TGTGCCTGTAATGGGGCAGTTGAGCAGTACGTC.

This clone has a handful of counts. The chain is built from TRBV7-8 and TRBJ1-3, with D perhaps matching TRBD1 (6 bases). This CDR3 has 15 amino acids. Germline CDR1 is SGHVS and CDR2 is FQNEAQ. With 5 bases removed from V and 4 bases from J, the gap between germline ends came to 15 bases. In DNA, the CDR3 is TGTGCCAGCAGCCGGGGGGGGGCTAGGGGAAACACCATATATTTT. Translation gives CASSRGGARGNTIYF.

This clone occurred a few times. The chain is built from TRBV11-1 and TRBJ2-7; 9 bases fit TRBD1. J was trimmed by 3 bases and V by 4 bases; bases with no gene match: 4. CDR1 is SGHAT, CDR2 FQDESV, per germline (reference sequence). The CDR3 runs 14 residues. CDR3 DNA sequence: TGTGCCAGCAGCTGGGGACAGGGTGGCTACGAGCAGTACTTC. Protein sequence: CASSWGQGGYEQYF.

As concerns this clone: Other DNA sequences within the sample encode an identical CDR3. This sequence joins TRBV9 and TRBJ1-2, with TRBD1 identical over 10 bases. J was trimmed by 8 bases and V by 3 bases; bases with no gene match: 7. Germline CDR1 is SGDLS and CDR2 is YYNGEE. The CDR3 sequence is 14 residues long. This CDR3 reads CASSETGGAKGYTF. In DNA form, the CDR3 reads TGTGCCAGCAGCGAGACAGGGGGCGCAAAGGGCTACACCTTC.

V and J are TRBV7-9 and TRBJ1-1; no clear D. The germline CDR1 and CDR2 sequences are SEHNR and FQNEAQ (reference sequence). There are 14 residues in the CDR3. The V gene lost 1 base and the J gene lost 3 bases, with 9 bases spanning the gap. The CDR3, as DNA: TGTGCCAGCAGCTTAGAGTTGCTAGACACTGAAGCTTTCTTT. Its protein is CASSLELLDTEAFF.